The 18 T cell receptor beta chains below all came from one sample that was sequenced in a study of blood T cells in healthy people across ages (dated by TCRdb to between 2014 and 2016). Receptor amplification or capture employed 5' RACE. TCRdb lists the instrument as Illumina HiSeq 2500. A second 7 to 11 cycle PCR used a sample-barcoded 5' primer and a J-beta primer mix. TCRdb reprocessing: public reads trimmed at Q25 with fastp, clones called with MiXCR, in-frame beta chains kept. Rows are unified per CDR3 protein, each entry keeping the most common DNA and genes. In this sample the table shows around 870,000 distinct CDR3 sequences, 29% of which occur a single time. The leading ten clones occupy 15% to 20% of the sample. The sequenced sample consisted of blood. All receptors derive from a woman of 80 years or more in good health.

This clonotype came up a few times. This rearrangement joins TRBV6-2 or TRBV6-3 to TRBJ1-2; D is unresolved. The CDR3 length is 15 residues. CDR1 and CDR2 (germline): MNHEY, SVGEGT. With 7 bases removed from V and 6 bases from J, the gap between germline ends came to 21 bases. CDR3 sequence: CASIPGPTDWNGYTF. CDR3 coding DNA: TGTGCCAGCATCCCCGGACCAACGGACTGGAATGGCTACACCTTC.

To note about this clonotype: This clone may be a read error of a much larger clone one base away. This chain links TRBV14 with TRBJ2-4; D gene unclear. The better agreement between TRBJ2-5 and the DNA end casts doubt on the J call. Looked up from germline, CDR1 is SGHDN and CDR2 is FVKESK. The CDR3 spans 13 residues. For the CDR3, the DNA is TGTGCCGGCAGCCAGATAAGGCAAGAGACCCAGTACTTC. This translates into CAGSQIRQETQYF.

This clonotype was found a few times. This may be a read error, as it is one base from a much larger clone. V and J are TRBV7-2 and TRBJ2-3; TRBD2 is a possible D gene (6 bases). Between the trimmed V and J ends, which lost 4 bases and 2 bases, there was a span of 10 bases. The CDR3 is made up of 14 amino acids. From germline, CDR1 is SGHTA and CDR2 FQGNSA. Here the CDR3 reads CASSCSGITDTQYF. The CDR3 DNA reads as TGTGCCAGCAGCTGTAGCGGAATCACAGATACGCAGTATTTT.

Concerning this clonotype: One end of the junction is discordant with germline, which a read error may explain. V and J are TRBV20-1 and TRBJ2-5, with D uncertain. Germline CDR1 reads DFQATT; CDR2 reads SNEGSKA (reference sequence). The CDR3 consists of 13 residues. This CDR3 reads CSARDHPQGTQYF. In DNA form, the CDR3 reads TGCAGTGCTAGAGATCACCCCCAAGGGACCCAGTACTTC.

This clonotype occurred many times. J is TRBJ2-2 and V is TRBV7-2; unclear D gene. Germline CDR1 and CDR2: SGHTA and FQGNSA. Trimming pared 4 bases from V and 5 bases from J, leaving 17 bases between. The CDR3 totals 16 residues. The CDR3 loop is CASSSGADKVTGELFF. CDR3 nucleotides: TGTGCCAGCAGCTCCGGTGCGGATAAGGTTACCGGGGAGCTGTTTTTT.

This clonotype was recorded many times. The chain uses TRBV20-1 and TRBJ1-5; 8 nucleotides align to TRBD1. J was trimmed by 1 base and V by 3 bases; bases with no gene match: 5. The CDR3 has 15 residues. Germline CDR1 and CDR2: DFQATT and SNEGSKA (reference sequence). The CDR3 sequence: CSASQGAISNQPQHF. In DNA form, the CDR3 reads TGCAGTGCTAGTCAGGGGGCGATAAGCAATCAGCCCCAGCATTTT.

This clonotype came up a few times. This may stem from a read error, because a much larger clone lies one nucleotide away. This chain connects TRBV6-6 to TRBJ2-3, with 8 nucleotides matching TRBD2. The CDR3 spans 16 residues. The germline V gene encodes CDR1 MNHNY and CDR2 SVGAGI (reference sequence). Unmatched junction bases numbered 12, after V lost 5 bases and J lost 5 bases. CDR3: CASSIRSGVGRDTQYF. In nucleotides, the CDR3 is TGTGCCAGCAGTATCCGTAGCGGGGTCGGTAGAGATACGCAGTATTTT.

This clonotype was observed at least ten times. The chain uses TRBV28 and TRBJ2-7; D may be TRBD1 (7 bases). TRBJ2-4 explains the end of the DNA better; the J call may be wrong. CDR1 is MDHEN and CDR2 is SYDVKM in the germline V gene. CDR3 length: 13 residues. The CDR3 DNA is TGTGCCAGCAGTGTAATCCAGGGGGGCATTCAGTACTTC. This encodes CASSVIQGGIQYF.

This clonotype was found many times. The chain joins TRBV3-1 to TRBJ2-5, with D possibly TRBD1 on 6 matching bases. V was clipped by 4 bases and J by 2 bases, with 11 bases between them. The CDR3 has 14 amino acids. CDR1 LGHDT and CDR2 YNNKEL come from the germline V gene (reference sequence). CDR3 coding DNA: TGTGCCAGCAGCCCTTGGGACACACAAGAGACCCAGTACTTC. Residues: CASSPWDTQETQYF.

This clonotype was detected many times. The CDR3 region is CASSLEGRGSEKLFF. The CDR3 nucleotides read TGTGCCAGCAGCTTAGAAGGCAGGGGGTCTGAAAAACTGTTTTTT. V usage is TRBV7-2 and J usage is TRBJ1-4; 7 bases fit TRBD1. The germline CDR1 and CDR2 sequences are SGHTA and FQGNSA. The V and J ends lost 1 base and 7 bases, in that order; junction bases with no gene match: 6. The CDR3 has 15 amino acids.

This clonotype came up a few times. The chain is built from TRBV19 and TRBJ1-1; perhaps TRBD1 as D (6 bases). This CDR3 comprises 13 residues. V lost 5 bases, J lost 9 bases, and 16 bases lay in between. CDR1 is LNHDA and CDR2 is SQIVND in the germline V gene (reference sequence). The CDR3 here is CASSAHYREKAFF. The CDR3 region has the DNA TGTGCCAGTAGTGCACACTACAGGGAAAAAGCTTTCTTT.

This sequence joins TRBV6-2 or TRBV6-3 and TRBJ1-5; no firm D call. Trimming took 8 bases from V and 4 from J, leaving 12 bases between them. The CDR3 covers 13 residues. CDR1 and CDR2 from the germline V gene are MNHEY and SVGEGT. The CDR3 sequence: CASAGGPNQPQHF. In DNA form, the CDR3 reads TGTGCCAGCGCTGGAGGTCCTAATCAGCCCCAGCATTTT.

In this sample, this clonotype turned up many times. The J gene is TRBJ2-1, the V gene TRBV24-1; 10 bases are shared with TRBD2. After removal of 1 base from V and 4 bases from J, the junction contained 6 bases not matched to a gene. Germline values: CDR1 KGHDR, CDR2 SFDVKD. The CDR3 is 17 residues long. The CDR3 is CATSDFSPSGGYNEQFF. DNA for the CDR3: TGTGCCACCAGTGATTTCTCGCCTAGCGGGGGTTACAATGAGCAGTTCTTC.

This clonotype was seen only a few times. CDR3 sequence (DNA): TGTGCCAGCAGCCTCTCGGGTAGGGAGCAGTTCTTC. Its translation: CASSLSGREQFF. The chain couples TRBV7-9 to TRBJ2-1; no clear D gene. CDR3 length equals 12 residues. Between the trimmed V and J ends, which lost 5 bases and 10 bases, there was a span of 12 bases. Per the germline V gene, CDR1 is SEHNR and CDR2 is FQNEAQ (reference sequence).

This clonotype was counted only a few times. The chain couples TRBV6-5 to TRBJ1-4; tentatively, D is TRBD1 (5 bases). Germline V gene data show CDR1 as MNHEY and CDR2 as SVGAGI. The V and J ends lost 3 bases and 7 bases respectively, with 30 bases between them. The CDR3 is made up of 20 amino acids. The CDR3 nucleotides are TGTGCCAGCAGTTATGGGGCCCGAGCCAGAAAGAACTGGCTGGGTGAAAAACTGTTTTTT. Amino acids: CASSYGARARKNWLGEKLFF.

This clonotype was seen only a few times. The V gene is TRBV2, the J gene TRBJ1-5; 11 bases map to TRBD1. With 7 bases clipped from V and 0 bases from J, the junction kept 5 bases outside the gene matches. Germline loops: CDR1 SNHLY, CDR2 FYNNEI. CDR3 length equals 16 residues. The CDR3 region is CASTQGTGGSNQPQHF. The CDR3 nucleotides read TGTGCCAGCACCCAAGGGACAGGGGGTAGCAATCAGCCCCAGCATTTT.

The chain is built from TRBV20-1 and TRBJ1-5; D is perhaps TRBD1 (6 bases). V lost 4 bases and J 1 base, leaving 14 bases between the germline ends. The CDR3 is 15 residues long. The germline CDR1 and CDR2 sequences are DFQATT and SNEGSKA (reference sequence). Here the CDR3 DNA reads TGCAGTGCTACAATCACAGGGTCCAGCAATCAGCCCCAGCATTTT. This translates into CSATITGSSNQPQHF.

This clonotype was counted once. The junction does not match germline at one end; this may be a read error. V gene TRBV10-2 combines with J gene TRBJ1-5; D uncertain. The length of the CDR3 is 15 residues. Germline V lookup: CDR1 WSHSY, CDR2 SAAADI. The CDR3 sequence: CAGSERPAGRSTQHF. The CDR3 DNA reads as TGCGCCGGCAGTGAGAGGCCCGCAGGTCGTAGCACCCAGCATTTT.